These 11 T cell receptor beta chains came from one sample sequenced in a study of T cells in Graves' hyperthyroidism and ophthalmopathy. TCR beta CDR3 regions were amplified from RNA. HTBI primers were employed in a first-round RT-PCR of the TCR CDR3. Using its own MiXCR run on the multiplex PCR reads, TCRdb lists one record per CDR3 protein. This sample has 550,000 to 700,000 distinct CDR3 sequences, with just over 45% found just once. Sequenced: peripheral blood or thyroid tissue (not recorded which). The source is an adult woman with Graves' disease, either hyperthyroidism or ophthalmopathy (not recorded which).

The table lists this clonotype with many counts. The chain couples TRBV6-1 to TRBJ1-1; 7 bases line up with TRBD1. V gave up 6 bases and J gave up 4 bases; unmatched junction bases: 8. CDR1 and CDR2 from the germline V gene are MNHNS and SASEGT. CDR3 length: 14 amino acids. The CDR3 nucleotides read TGTGCCAGCAGCGAGTCGACAGGGTCCACTGAAGCTTTCTTT. Protein sequence: CASSESTGSTEAFF.

This clonotype was seen once. V usage is TRBV11-2 and J usage is TRBJ1-4; D gene unclear. CDR3 size: 11 residues. The germline V gene encodes CDR1 SGHAT and CDR2 FQNNGV. The V gene lost 6 bases and the J gene lost 14 bases, with 13 bases spanning the gap. CDR3 residues: CASRHTDRLFF. CDR3 nucleotides: TGTGCCAGCAGGCACACTGATCGGCTGTTTTTT. The full variable domain, its missing parts supplied by reference TRBV11-2 and TRBJ1-4, is EAGVAQSPRYKIIEKRQSVAFWCNPISGHATLYWYQQILGQGPKLLIQFQNNGVVDDSQLPKDRFSAERLKGVDSTLKIQPAKLEDSAVYLCASRHTDRLFFGSGTQLSVL.

The chain uses TRBV25-1 and TRBJ1-6; TRBD1 might be the D (5 bases). CDR1 is MGHDK, CDR2 SYGVNS, per germline. V was cut by 2 bases and J by 7 bases, with 12 bases left in between. The CDR3 totals 15 residues. CDR3 DNA sequence: TGTGCCAGCAGTGAACCCAAGGGGATCAATTCACCCCTCCACTTT. Its protein product is CASSEPKGINSPLHF.

At least ten counts were recorded for this clonotype. The genes are TRBV10-1 and TRBJ2-7; the D gene is possibly TRBD1 (6 bases). Trimming took 6 bases from V and 5 from J, leaving 11 bases between them. The CDR3 extends over 12 amino acids. The germline CDR1 and CDR2 sequences are WNHNN and SYGVQD (reference sequence). The CDR3 is CASRERTDEQYF. CDR3 DNA sequence: TGCGCCAGCAGGGAGCGGACAGACGAGCAGTACTTC.

On this clonotype: The final CDR3 position lacks the conserved phenylalanine or tryptophan, pointing to a likely read error. The DNA is omitted, as the CDR3 cannot be located on it reliably, and the CDR3 follows TCRdb's listing. The chain has TRBV5-1 and TRBJ2-2. Termini included, the CDR3 measures 8 amino acids. Germline V gives CDR1 SGHRS, CDR2 YFSETQ. Here the CDR3 reads CASSSEVA.

In this sample, this clonotype turned up many times. V usage is TRBV7-2 and J usage is TRBJ1-5, with D perhaps matching TRBD1 (6 bases). V was trimmed by 1 base and J by 0 bases, leaving 10 bases between them. The CDR3 covers 16 residues. Germline-derived CDR1 and CDR2 are SGHTA and FQGNSA. The CDR3 nucleotides are TGTGCCAGCAGCTTAGGACAGGCCGATAGCAATCAGCCCCAGCATTTT. Translating it yields CASSLGQADSNQPQHF.

The CDR3 loop is CASSLSAEETQYF. DNA of the CDR3: TGTGCCAGCAGTCTCTCGGCCGAGGAGACCCAGTACTTC. This chain connects TRBV12-3 or TRBV12-4 to TRBJ2-5, with no clear D. The germline V and J ends were trimmed by 5 bases and 5 bases, with 12 bases remaining between them. CDR3 size: 13 residues.

The sample holds many counts of this clonotype. CDR3 in DNA: TGTGCCAGCAGCTTAGGTTTGGGAGGCGACGGGGAGCTGTTTTTT. It encodes CASSLGLGGDGELFF. The rearrangement uses TRBV11-2 and TRBJ2-2; possible D gene TRBD2, 6 bases. Trimming removed 1 base at V and 7 bases at J, with 13 bases between. This CDR3 has 15 residues. Germline CDR1 SGHAT, CDR2 FQNNGV.

V is TRBV12-3 or TRBV12-4 and J is TRBJ1-1, with D uncertain. This CDR3 is built from 14 residues. The V end lost 4 bases, the J end lost 0 bases, and 9 bases lay between the germline ends. Here the CDR3 DNA reads TGTGCCAGCAGTTGGCCGGGCTTGAACACTGAAGCTTTCTTT. It translates to CASSWPGLNTEAFF.

The chain is built from TRBV20-1 and TRBJ2-7; TRBD2 aligns across 9 bases. This CDR3 is built from 13 residues. CDR1 is DFQATT and CDR2 is SNEGSKA in the germline V gene (reference sequence). Trimming took 7 bases from V and 0 from J; bases not matched to a gene: 4. In DNA, the CDR3 is TGCAGTGTACTAGCGGGTAACTCCTACGAGCAGTACTTC. As protein: CSVLAGNSYEQYF.

This sequence joins TRBV6-1 and TRBJ2-7, with D perhaps assigned TRBD1 or TRBD2 (5 bases each). The CDR3 runs to 9 residues. Looked up from germline, CDR1 is MNHNS and CDR2 is SASEGT. Trimming removed 6 bases from V and 8 bases from J, with 5 bases in between. CDR3 sequence (DNA): TGTGCCAGCAGGGGACAGCAGTACTTC. This gives the protein CASRGQQYF.